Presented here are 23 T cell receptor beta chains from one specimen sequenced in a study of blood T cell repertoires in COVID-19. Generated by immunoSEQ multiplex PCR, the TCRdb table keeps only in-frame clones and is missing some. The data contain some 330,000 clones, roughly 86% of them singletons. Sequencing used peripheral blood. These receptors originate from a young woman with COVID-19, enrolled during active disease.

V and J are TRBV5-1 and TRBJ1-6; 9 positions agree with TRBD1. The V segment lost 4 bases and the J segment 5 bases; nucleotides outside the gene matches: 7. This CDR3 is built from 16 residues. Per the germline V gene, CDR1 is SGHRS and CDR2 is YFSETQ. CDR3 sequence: CASSTRRTGDNSPLHF. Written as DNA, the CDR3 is TGCGCCAGCAGCACTCGCCGGACAGGGGATAATTCACCCCTCCACTTT.

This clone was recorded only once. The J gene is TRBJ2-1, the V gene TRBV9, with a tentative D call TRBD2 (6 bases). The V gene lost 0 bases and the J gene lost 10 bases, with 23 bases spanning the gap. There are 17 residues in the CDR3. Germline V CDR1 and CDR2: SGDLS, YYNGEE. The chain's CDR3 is CASSVEAGGPVASEQFF. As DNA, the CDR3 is TGTGCCAGCAGCGTAGAAGCGGGCGGGCCAGTTGCTTCCGAGCAGTTCTTC.

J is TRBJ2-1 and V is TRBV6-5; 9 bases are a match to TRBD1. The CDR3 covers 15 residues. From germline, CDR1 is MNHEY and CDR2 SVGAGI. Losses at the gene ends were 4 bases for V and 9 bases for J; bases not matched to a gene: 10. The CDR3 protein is CASSSQGAVLGEQFF. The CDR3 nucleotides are TGTGCCAGCAGTTCACAGGGGGCGGTGTTGGGTGAGCAGTTCTTC.

DNA of the CDR3: TGTGCCAGCAGCTTAGGTGGGCGGGTGGACAATGAGCAGTTCTTC. Protein product: CASSLGGRVDNEQFF. The V gene is TRBV7-2, the J gene TRBJ2-1; possible D gene TRBD2, 5 bases. V was shortened by 1 base and J by 5 bases, with 12 bases between the two germline ends. The germline gives CDR1 SGHTA, CDR2 FQGNSA. CDR3 length: 15 amino acids.

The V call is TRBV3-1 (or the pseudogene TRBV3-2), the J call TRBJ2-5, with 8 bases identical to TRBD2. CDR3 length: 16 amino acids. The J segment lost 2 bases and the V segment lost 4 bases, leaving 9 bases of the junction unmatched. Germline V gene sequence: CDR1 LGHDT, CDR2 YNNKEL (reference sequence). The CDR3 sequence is CASSPHGGGYQETQYF. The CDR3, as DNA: TGTGCCAGCAGCCCACATGGCGGGGGGTATCAAGAGACCCAGTACTTC.

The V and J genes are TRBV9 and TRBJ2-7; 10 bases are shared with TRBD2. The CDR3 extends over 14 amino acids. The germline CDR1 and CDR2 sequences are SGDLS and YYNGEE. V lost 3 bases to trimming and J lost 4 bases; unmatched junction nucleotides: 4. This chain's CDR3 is CASSASGGGYEQYF. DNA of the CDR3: TGTGCCAGCAGCGCCAGCGGGGGGGGGTACGAGCAGTACTTC.

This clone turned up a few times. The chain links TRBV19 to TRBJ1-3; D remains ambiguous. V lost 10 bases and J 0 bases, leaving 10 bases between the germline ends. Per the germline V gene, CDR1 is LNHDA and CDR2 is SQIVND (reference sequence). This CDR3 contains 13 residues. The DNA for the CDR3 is TGTGCCACCCTTCCGGTCTCTGGAAACACCATATATTTT. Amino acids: CATLPVSGNTIYF.

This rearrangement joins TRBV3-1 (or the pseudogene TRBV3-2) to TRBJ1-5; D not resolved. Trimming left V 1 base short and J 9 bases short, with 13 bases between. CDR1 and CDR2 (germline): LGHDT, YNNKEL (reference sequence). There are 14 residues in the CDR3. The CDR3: CASSQGGSIGPQHF. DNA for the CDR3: TGTGCCAGCAGCCAAGGCGGGAGTATCGGGCCCCAGCATTTT.

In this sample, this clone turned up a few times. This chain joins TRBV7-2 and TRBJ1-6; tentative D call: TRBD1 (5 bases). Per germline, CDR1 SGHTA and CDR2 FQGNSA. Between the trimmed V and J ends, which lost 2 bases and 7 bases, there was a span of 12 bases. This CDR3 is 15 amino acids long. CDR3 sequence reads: CASSLRGIHNSPLHF. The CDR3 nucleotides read TGTGCCAGCAGCTTACGGGGGATTCACAATTCACCCCTCCACTTT.

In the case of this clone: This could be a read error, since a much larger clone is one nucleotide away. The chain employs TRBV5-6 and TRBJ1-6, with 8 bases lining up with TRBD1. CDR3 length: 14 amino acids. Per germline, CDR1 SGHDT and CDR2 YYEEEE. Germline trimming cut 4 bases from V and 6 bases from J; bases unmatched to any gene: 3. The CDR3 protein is CASSTTGANSPLHF. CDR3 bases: TGTGCCAGCAGCACGACAGGGGCTAATTCACCCCTCCACTTT. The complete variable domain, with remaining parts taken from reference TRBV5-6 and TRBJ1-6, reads DAGVTQSPTHLIKTRGQQVTLRCSPKSGHDTVSWYQQALGQGPQFIFQYYEEEERQRGNFPDRFSGHQFPNYSSELNVNALLLGDSALYLCASSTTGANSPLHFGNGTRLTVT.

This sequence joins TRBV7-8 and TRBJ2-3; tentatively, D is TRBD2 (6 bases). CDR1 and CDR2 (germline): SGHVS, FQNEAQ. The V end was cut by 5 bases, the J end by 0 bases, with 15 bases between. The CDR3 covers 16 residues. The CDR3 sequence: CASSRRRGLSTDTQYF. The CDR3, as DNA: TGTGCCAGCAGCCGTAGGAGGGGTTTGAGCACAGATACGCAGTATTTT.

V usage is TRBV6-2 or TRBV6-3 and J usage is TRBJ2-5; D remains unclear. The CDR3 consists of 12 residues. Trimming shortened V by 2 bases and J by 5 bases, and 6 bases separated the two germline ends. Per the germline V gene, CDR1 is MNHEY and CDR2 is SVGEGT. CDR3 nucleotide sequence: TGTGCCAGCAGTTACGTCGGGGAGACCCAGTACTTC. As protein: CASSYVGETQYF.

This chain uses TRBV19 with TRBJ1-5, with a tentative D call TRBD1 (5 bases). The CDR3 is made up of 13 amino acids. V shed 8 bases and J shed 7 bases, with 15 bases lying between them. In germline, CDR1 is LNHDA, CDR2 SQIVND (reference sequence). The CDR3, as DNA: TGTGCCAGTCGGGACTTAACGGGGCAGCCCCAGCATTTT. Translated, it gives CASRDLTGQPQHF.

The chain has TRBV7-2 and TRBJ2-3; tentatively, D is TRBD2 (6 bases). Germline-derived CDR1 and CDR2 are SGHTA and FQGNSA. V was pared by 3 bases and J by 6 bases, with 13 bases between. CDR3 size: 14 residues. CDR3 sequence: CASSFGGGWDTQYF. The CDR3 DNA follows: TGTGCCAGCAGCTTCGGGGGAGGATGGGATACGCAGTATTTT.

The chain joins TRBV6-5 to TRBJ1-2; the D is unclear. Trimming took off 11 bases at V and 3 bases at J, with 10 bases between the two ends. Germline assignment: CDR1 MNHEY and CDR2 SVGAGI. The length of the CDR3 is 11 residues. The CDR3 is CAGTSDYGYTF. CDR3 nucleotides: TGTGCCGGCACGTCGGACTATGGCTACACCTTC.

CDR3 bases: TGTGCCAGCAGCTCTCACGGGGGGGCGTCCTACAATGAGCAGTTCTTC. Translated: CASSSHGGASYNEQFF. The chain joins TRBV6-2 or TRBV6-3 to TRBJ2-1; 8 nucleotides agree with TRBD2. V shed 6 bases and J 1 base; nucleotides not matched to a gene: 8. The CDR3 is made up of 16 amino acids. Germline V gives CDR1 MNHEY, CDR2 SVGEGT.

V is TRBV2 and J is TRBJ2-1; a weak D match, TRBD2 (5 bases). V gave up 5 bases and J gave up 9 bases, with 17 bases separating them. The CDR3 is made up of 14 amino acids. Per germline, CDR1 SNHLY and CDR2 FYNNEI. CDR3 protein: CASSFSPTRTEQFF. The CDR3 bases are TGTGCCAGCAGTTTCTCACCTACTAGGACTGAGCAGTTCTTC.

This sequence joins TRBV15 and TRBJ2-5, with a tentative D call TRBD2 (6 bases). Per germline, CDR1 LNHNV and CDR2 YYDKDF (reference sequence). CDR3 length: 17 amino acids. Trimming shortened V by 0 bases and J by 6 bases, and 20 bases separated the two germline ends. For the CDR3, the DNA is TGTGCCACCAGCAGAGATCTGGCGGGAAGGGCTGTGAAGACCCAGTACTTC. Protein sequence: CATSRDLAGRAVKTQYF.

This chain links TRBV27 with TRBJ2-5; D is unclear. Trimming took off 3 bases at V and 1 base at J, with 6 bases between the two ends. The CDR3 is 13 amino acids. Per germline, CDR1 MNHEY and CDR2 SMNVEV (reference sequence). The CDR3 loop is CASSLGSQETQYF. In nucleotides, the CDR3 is TGTGCCAGCAGTTTGGGCAGCCAAGAGACCCAGTACTTC.

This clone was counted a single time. CDR3 protein: CASSLGQGFSSGYTF. CDR3 DNA: TGCGCCAGCAGCTTGGGACAGGGGTTTTCAAGTGGCTACACCTTC. The chain recombines TRBV5-1 with TRBJ1-2, with 8 bases matching TRBD1. From germline, CDR1 is SGHRS and CDR2 YFSETQ. CDR3 size: 15 residues. Trimming cost V 0 bases and J 7 bases; bases outside gene matches: 8.

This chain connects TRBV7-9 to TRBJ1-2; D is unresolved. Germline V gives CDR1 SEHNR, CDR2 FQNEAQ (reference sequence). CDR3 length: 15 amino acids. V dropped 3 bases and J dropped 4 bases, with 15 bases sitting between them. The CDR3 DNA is TGTGCCAGCAGCTTGGATGCGTCTCGGGGCTATGGCTACACCTTC. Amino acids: CASSLDASRGYGYTF.

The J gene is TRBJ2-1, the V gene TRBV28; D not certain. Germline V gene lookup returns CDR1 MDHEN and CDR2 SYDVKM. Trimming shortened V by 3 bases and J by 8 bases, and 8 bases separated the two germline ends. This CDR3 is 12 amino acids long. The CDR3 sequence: CASSFYRDEQFF. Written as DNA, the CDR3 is TGTGCCAGCAGTTTTTACCGGGATGAGCAGTTCTTC.

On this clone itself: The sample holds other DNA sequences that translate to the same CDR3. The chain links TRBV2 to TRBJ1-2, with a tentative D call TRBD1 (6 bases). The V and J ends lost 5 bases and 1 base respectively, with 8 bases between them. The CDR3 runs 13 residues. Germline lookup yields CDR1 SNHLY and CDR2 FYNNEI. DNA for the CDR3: TGTGCCAGCAGTCCGGACAGTAACTATGGCTACACCTTC. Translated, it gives CASSPDSNYGYTF.